The present T cell receptor (beta chain) was sequenced within a study of brain T cells in children with intractable seizures. The germline V gene has CDR1 MNHNY and CDR2 SVGAGI (reference sequence). V was trimmed by 4 bases and J by 5 bases, leaving 9 bases between them. The CDR3 spans 14 residues. Only a few counts were recorded for this clone. No antigen is known for it. Sample time point: blood from clinic visit 5 months post-surgery; TSC patient then seizure free. The sequenced cases were selected for having the highest brain T cell transcript signatures. Whole-study findings and limits: Clones missing pre-surgery may reflect undersampling of that blood sample.

Assay: immunoSEQ multiplex PCR; the TCRdb copy retains only in-frame clones and omits some. The data show about 340,000 clones, approximately 93% seen once. The sequence came from a boy under three years old with tuberous sclerosis and intractable seizures. Source: peripheral blood, taken more than 4 months after surgery. The gene calls are TRBV6-6 and TRBJ1-6; D is unresolved. This CDR3 is CASSFPENNSPLHF. The CDR3 DNA reads as TGTGCCAGCAGTTTTCCAGAGAATAATTCACCCCTCCACTTT.